This TCR beta chain was documented in a study of cytomegalovirus exposure and HLA in healthy donors. Findings and limits, study-wide: In a later analysis, across HLA loci, associated TCR counts were highest for DRB1, lowest for HLA-C.

Germline V lookup: CDR1 LNHDA, CDR2 SQIVND (reference sequence). This CDR3 spans 14 amino acids. The V and J ends lost 7 bases and 2 bases, in that order; junction bases with no gene match: 7. Notes on this clone: Its antigen is unidentified.

PCR used 60 Vbeta primers and 13 Jbeta primers. Sequenced by immunoSEQ multiplex PCR; TCRdb stores in-frame clones only, minus some. The sample consists of approximately 150,000 clones, 70% to 80% of them appearing once. Healthy individuals who donated bone marrow served as the donors. The source of this sequence is a man between 18 and 29 years old in good health and CMV-seropositive. V is TRBV19 and J is TRBJ2-7; 8 positions match TRBD1. Material: PBMCs. CDR3 nucleotide sequence: TGTGCCAGTAACCCGGGACAGGCCACCTACGAGCAGTACTTC. Its protein product is CASNPGQATYEQYF.